Listed below are T cell receptor beta chains from one sample, sequenced in a study of blood T cell repertoires in COVID-19. Clones were sequenced by immunoSEQ multiplex PCR, and TCRdb holds only the in-frame ones, with some missing. This sample has 120,000 to 150,000 clones, with over 85% found just once. The source material was peripheral blood. The receptor set was obtained from a human donor in a cohort sampled during active COVID-19. Both conserved end residues are part of each CDR3. D genes are given only for firm matches. The size of a clone is reported for some rows only, either as once, few or many, or as a class for expanded clones.

v_gene	d_gene	j_gene	abundance	CDR3nt	CDR3aa
TRBV5-6	TRBD1	TRBJ1-4	NA	TGTGCCAGCAGCCGAGTTACAGGGGCTAATGAAAAACTGTTTTTT	CASSRVTGANEKLFF
TRBV19	NA	TRBJ2-7	NA	TGTGCCAGTAGTATAAGTGGTGGGACATTTTCCTACGAGCAGTACTTC	CASSISGGTFSYEQYF
TRBV2	NA	TRBJ2-3	NA	TGTGCCAGCAGTGACCGGGACATCAGCACAGATACGCAGTATTTT	CASSDRDISTDTQYF
TRBV6-5	TRBD1	TRBJ2-4	NA	TGTGCCAGCAGGACGACAGGGGCCGGAAACATTCAGTACTTC	CASRTTGAGNIQYF
TRBV7-2	TRBD1	TRBJ2-1	NA	TGTGCCAGCAGCTTAGGACAGGGGTCCTACAATGAGCAGTTCTTC	CASSLGQGSYNEQFF
TRBV5-8	TRBD1	TRBJ2-7	NA	TGTGCCGAAGCCGGGACAGGGTTTAGCGAGCAGTACTTC	CAEAGTGFSEQYF
TRBV7-8	NA	TRBJ1-1	few	TGTGCCAGCAGCCTCGGGGGAAGGGGAACTGAAGCTTTCTTT	CASSLGGRGTEAFF
TRBV10-2	TRBD1	TRBJ2-5	NA	TGCGCCAGCAGTGAGGAATACCCAGGACAGGGGGCGCGAGAGACCCAGTACTTC	CASSEEYPGQGARETQYF
TRBV11-2	NA	TRBJ1-2	medium-sized	TGTGCCAGCAGCTTAGATGACGACCGACAGTTATTATATGGCTACACCTTC	CASSLDDDRQLLYGYTF
TRBV2	TRBD1	TRBJ1-1	NA	TGTGCCAGCAGTGACGGACAGGGCCTGAACACTGAAGCTTTCTTT	CASSDGQGLNTEAFF
TRBV5-1	TRBD2	TRBJ2-1	NA	TGCGCCAGCACCTGGGGAGGGAACAATGAGCAGTTCTTC	CASTWGGNNEQFF
TRBV15	TRBD1	TRBJ2-7	NA	TGTGCCACCAGCAAAGGCTTAGGGGGGACAGGGCCGAGCGAGCAGTACTTC	CATSKGLGGTGPSEQYF
TRBV2	NA	TRBJ2-7	NA	TGTGCCAGCCAGAAGACCTACGAGCAGTACTTC	CASQKTYEQYF
TRBV3-1/TRBV3-2	NA	TRBJ1-5	few	TGTGCCAGCAGCCCCTCTGGAGGGGATCAGCCCCAGCATTTT	CASSPSGGDQPQHF
TRBV30	TRBD1	TRBJ1-2	NA	TGTGCCTGGAGCCGGGGCAGGGGGCTTGGCGGCTACACCTTC	CAWSRGRGLGGYTF
TRBV4-3	TRBD2	TRBJ2-3	NA	TGCGCCAGCAGCCGGTTCCCCGGGACTAGCAGCACAGATACGCAGTATTTT	CASSRFPGTSSTDTQYF
TRBV29-1	NA	TRBJ1-1	NA	TGCAGCGTTACCGACGGAGGCAGGAGAAACACTGAAGCTTTCTTT	CSVTDGGRRNTEAFF
TRBV5-1	TRBD1	TRBJ2-3	NA	TGCGCCAGCAGCTTGGGACGGAACAGGGGGCAGGGGGATACGCAGTATTTT	CASSLGRNRGQGDTQYF
TRBV3-1/TRBV3-2	TRBD1	TRBJ1-2	NA	TGTGCCAGCAGCTCGCCAGGACAGGGGAGTGGCTACACCTTC	CASSSPGQGSGYTF
TRBV6-6	NA	TRBJ1-5	NA	TGTGCCAGCAGTTACTCATCGGGATCCCGTAATCAGCCCCAGCATTTT	CASSYSSGSRNQPQHF
TRBV5-4	NA	TRBJ2-3	NA	TGTGCCAGCAGCTTGGCGGCTAGCGAGGGCACAGATACGCAGTATTTT	CASSLAASEGTDTQYF
TRBV3-1/TRBV3-2	TRBD2	TRBJ2-7	NA	TGTGCCAGCAGCCCGGGACTAGCGGCCGAGCAGTACTTC	CASSPGLAAEQYF
TRBV2	TRBD1	TRBJ1-1	NA	TGTGCCAGCAGCGGGGACAGGGGGCGAGGGTCAGCATTTGAAGCTTTCTTT	CASSGDRGRGSAFEAFF
TRBV7-9	NA	TRBJ1-2	NA	TGTGCCAGCAGCTTAGACTCTAACTATGGCTACACCTTC	CASSLDSNYGYTF
TRBV11-3	TRBD2	TRBJ2-1	NA	TGTGCCAGCAGCCCAGAGGCGGGGGGGCGCTACAATGAGCAGTTCTTC	CASSPEAGGRYNEQFF
TRBV12-3/TRBV12-4	NA	TRBJ2-1	NA	TGTGCCAGCAGTTGGGGGACTGACAATGAGCAGTTCTTC	CASSWGTDNEQFF
TRBV7-9	NA	TRBJ1-2	NA	TGTGCCACGGGAAAAGACCAGCTCTATGGCTACACCTTC	CATGKDQLYGYTF
TRBV29-1	NA	TRBJ2-3	NA	TGCAGCGTTGAAGATCTTCCGGCAGGCCTTAGCACAGATACGCAGTATTTT	CSVEDLPAGLSTDTQYF
TRBV10-3	NA	TRBJ1-1	NA	TGTGCCATCAGTGAGTCGAATTGGGCAAGACCGTTGAACACTGAAGCTTTCTTT	CAISESNWARPLNTEAFF
TRBV5-6	NA	TRBJ2-7	NA	TGTGCCAGCAGCTTGGTCGGGGAAAGAGGCTACGAGCAGTACTTC	CASSLVGERGYEQYF
TRBV28	NA	TRBJ1-2	NA	TGTGCCATCGTACAGGACGGGTACTATGGCTACACCTTC	CAIVQDGYYGYTF
TRBV19	NA	TRBJ2-5	NA	TGTGCCACCAAACCCACAGGGCGGGAGACCCAGTACTTC	CATKPTGRETQYF
TRBV7-9	NA	TRBJ2-1	NA	TGTGCCAGCAGCTCCATCTACAATGAGCAGTTCTTC	CASSSIYNEQFF
TRBV20-1	NA	TRBJ1-1	NA	TGCAGTGCTAGCGACAGGACTGAAGCTTTCTTT	CSASDRTEAFF
TRBV5-1	NA	TRBJ2-7	NA	TGCGCCAGCAGCTTGGGAGGGAGCTCCTACGAGCAGTACTTC	CASSLGGSSYEQYF
TRBV7-2	TRBD2	TRBJ2-5	NA	TGTGCCAGCAGCTTAGCGCTAGCGGGGGGTCAAGAGACCCAGTACTTC	CASSLALAGGQETQYF
TRBV12-3/TRBV12-4	NA	TRBJ2-5	NA	TGTGCCAGCCAAAAGCGGAACCAAGAGACCCAGTACTTC	CASQKRNQETQYF
TRBV7-8	NA	TRBJ2-7	NA	TGTGCCAGCAGTAGTGGGGAGTTCTACGAGCAGTACTTC	CASSSGEFYEQYF
TRBV6-4	TRBD1	TRBJ2-2	once	TGTGCCAGCAGGCGACAGGGTCAAACCGGGGAGCTGTTTTTT	CASRRQGQTGELFF
TRBV27	TRBD1	TRBJ1-5	NA	TGTGCCAGCAGTCCAAGACAGGGGAAGCCCCAGCATTTT	CASSPRQGKPQHF
TRBV19	NA	TRBJ2-2	NA	TGTGCCAGTAGCATAGGACAGCACACCGGGGAGCTGTTTTTT	CASSIGQHTGELFF
TRBV7-2	NA	TRBJ1-2	few	TGTGCCAGCAGCTTAGCTTTGCGGGGTGGCTACACCTTC	CASSLALRGGYTF
TRBV4-2	TRBD1	TRBJ2-5	NA	TGTGCCAGCAGCCCCCGACAGGGGGCGGCGGAGACCCAGTACTTC	CASSPRQGAAETQYF
TRBV4-1	NA	TRBJ2-5	once	TGCGCCAGCAGCCGACAGCTTCAAGAGACCCAGTACTTC	CASSRQLQETQYF
TRBV7-2	NA	TRBJ1-4	NA	TGTGCCAGCAGTCCGGGTGACAGCCGGGAAAAACTGTTTTTT	CASSPGDSREKLFF
TRBV6-5	NA	TRBJ1-3	NA	TGTGCCAGCAGACCGGACAGTTCTGGAAACACCATATATTTT	CASRPDSSGNTIYF
TRBV10-3	NA	TRBJ1-5	NA	TGTGCCATCAGTGAGTCCCCGTGGAGGGTCCCCAATCAGCCCCAGCATTTT	CAISESPWRVPNQPQHF
TRBV19	TRBD2	TRBJ2-5	NA	TGTGCCAGTAGACCTACTAGCGGAGAGACCCAGTACTTC	CASRPTSGETQYF
TRBV14	NA	TRBJ2-7	NA	TGTGCCAGCAGCCAAGATGCTCGCTTAGGTAGCGGCTCCTACGAGCAGTACTTC	CASSQDARLGSGSYEQYF
TRBV29-1	TRBD1	TRBJ2-5	NA	TGCAGCGTCCGGACAGGGCTCGGGGGTTTGATCCAGTACTTC	CSVRTGLGGLIQYF
TRBV19	NA	TRBJ1-4	NA	TGTGCCAGTAGTATCATGGGAGTTGAAAAACTGTTTTTT	CASSIMGVEKLFF